The TCR beta chain under discussion was sequenced for a study of neurological immune-mediated disorders. CD4+ or CD8+ T cells, over 800,000 per library, were used for sorted libraries. This clonotype was counted ten times or more. 5'RACE with 10-nucleotide random UMIs produced the cDNA. TCRdb ran MiXCR on the 5' RACE reads and lists one entry per CDR3 protein. This table holds over 11,000 distinct CDR3 sequences, 6.5% to 8% found once. This CDR3 spans 12 amino acids. The ends were cut back, 5 bases at V and 5 bases at J, with 8 bases in the middle. Germline V gene lookup returns CDR1 SGHTA and CDR2 FQGNSA.

The sequence derives from a middle-aged woman in good health. Input material: CD8+ T cells from blood. The chain couples TRBV7-2 to TRBJ2-3; D not certain. The CDR3 loop reads CASSPVGDTQYF. The CDR3 region has the DNA TGTGCCAGCAGCCCGGTGGGAGATACGCAGTATTTT.